These 8 T cell receptor beta chains share one sample of origin, sequenced in a study of cytomegalovirus exposure and HLA in healthy donors. With 60 Vbeta and 13 Jbeta primers, the PCR was carried out. Generated by immunoSEQ multiplex PCR, the TCRdb table keeps only in-frame clones and is missing some. The sample holds around 130,000 clones. The sequenced material came from PBMCs. These receptors all stem from a woman aged 55-75 years in good health and CMV-seronegative.

This chain connects TRBV10-3 to TRBJ1-1; D perhaps matches TRBD1 (6 bases). Trimming removed 0 bases at V and 1 base at J, with 15 bases between. The CDR3 totals 17 residues. The germline V gene has CDR1 ENHRY and CDR2 SYGVKD. This CDR3 reads CAISESIGGGANTEAFF. CDR3 in DNA: TGTGCCATCAGTGAGTCAATAGGGGGGGGTGCGAACACTGAAGCTTTCTTT.

The V and J genes are TRBV7-6 and TRBJ2-5, with 9 bases matching TRBD1. CDR3 length: 16 residues. The germline V gene encodes CDR1 SGHVS and CDR2 FNYEAQ. Unmatched junction bases numbered 8, after V lost 4 bases and J lost 2 bases. The CDR3 region is CASSYGTGREQETQYF. CDR3 nucleotides: TGTGCCAGCAGCTACGGGACAGGGAGGGAACAAGAGACCCAGTACTTC.

V and J are TRBV4-1 and TRBJ2-6; D is perhaps TRBD2 (6 bases). Germline assignment: CDR1 MGHRA and CDR2 YSYEKL. The CDR3 is 16 residues long. Trimming removed 8 bases at V and 0 bases at J, with 14 bases between. Written as DNA, the CDR3 is TGCGCCAGCCAGGACTTGGGGGGCTCTGGGGCCAACGTCCTGACTTTC. The encoded protein is CASQDLGGSGANVLTF.

The rearrangement uses TRBV27 and TRBJ2-4; maybe TRBD2 (5 bases). Germline V gene sequence: CDR1 MNHEY, CDR2 SMNVEV (reference sequence). V was cut by 3 bases and J by 8 bases, with 17 bases left in between. The CDR3 extends over 15 amino acids. The CDR3 coding sequence is TGTGCCAGCAGTTTTTTTGGACTTTCGAGGGACATTCAGTACTTC. The encoded protein is CASSFFGLSRDIQYF.

J is TRBJ1-5 and V is TRBV5-1, with TRBD1 matching 7 bases. Trimming cost V 9 bases and J 2 bases; bases outside gene matches: 11. This CDR3 contains 15 residues. From germline, CDR1 is SGHRS and CDR2 YFSETQ. CDR3 loop: CAIQRAGGGNQPQHF. The CDR3 nucleotides are TGCGCCATTCAGCGGGCAGGGGGTGGCAATCAGCCCCAGCATTTT.

The genes are TRBV2 and TRBJ1-4; 8 bases fit TRBD1. Germline lookup yields CDR1 SNHLY and CDR2 FYNNEI. Trimming cost V 7 bases and J 3 bases; bases outside gene matches: 10. The CDR3 has 16 residues. CDR3 loop: CASIGQGLVANEKLFF. CDR3 sequence (DNA): TGTGCCAGCATCGGACAGGGTTTAGTAGCTAATGAAAAACTGTTTTTT.

The chain employs TRBV5-1 and TRBJ2-2; 8 bases are a match to TRBD2. Germline V gene sequence: CDR1 SGHRS, CDR2 YFSETQ. The trim removed 3 bases at V and 5 bases at J, leaving 6 bases unmatched. The CDR3 spans 15 residues. CDR3 DNA sequence: TGCGCCAGCAGCTGGAGCGGGGGCCGTACCGGGGAGCTGTTTTTT. It is translated as CASSWSGGRTGELFF.

The chain has TRBV29-1 and TRBJ2-4; 9 nucleotides match TRBD1. Trimming took 4 bases from V and 11 from J; bases not matched to a gene: 12. The germline V gene has CDR1 SQVTM and CDR2 ANQGSEA. CDR3 length: 14 amino acids. The CDR3 region has the DNA TGCAGCGTTGTAACCGGGACAGGGTTTTTTGTTCAGTACTTC. As protein: CSVVTGTGFFVQYF.